This T cell receptor beta chain appears in the sequencing data of a study of blood T cells in healthy people across ages. CDR3 length equals 14 residues. CDR1 is LGHNA and CDR2 is YSLEER in the germline V gene. Next came a second PCR, run for about 6 to 12 cycles, which used a sample-barcoded 5' primer along with a J-beta primer mix. Through a template-switch adaptor with 12 random nucleotides, each cDNA molecule received a tag. No fewer than 2.5 million CDR3-containing paired-end reads came from each sample. MiXCR, run by TCRdb on the 5' RACE reads, gives a single entry per CDR3 protein. The repertoire holds hundreds of thousands of distinct CDR3 sequences, 45% to 70% seen once, with 25% to 30% in the top ten. Drawn from each donor were ten milliliters of peripheral blood. A word on this clonotype: Its ends do not fully match the called genes, so a read error is possible.

Sequencing input: blood. This TCR was sampled from a man aged 35 to 55 in good health. The rearrangement uses TRBV4-3 and TRBJ2-5; D gene ambiguous. In DNA form, the CDR3 reads TGCGCCAGCAGCCAAGATTGGATAGGAGAGGCCCAGTACTTC. Amino acids: CASSQDWIGEAQYF.